Listed here is a single T cell receptor (beta chain). Its antigen is still unknown. Whole-study findings and limits: The TCR gene usage of tumor memory CD4+ T cells clustered together with blood and lymph node memory CD4+ cells and with lymph node naive CD4+ cells.

CDR1 and CDR2 (germline): SGHTA, FQGNSA. This CDR3 spans 14 amino acids. Trimming left V 3 bases short and J 7 bases short, with 13 bases between. Full-length variable regions came from constant-region reverse primers plus semi-nested Nested Universal Primer A PCR. Each CDR3 protein gets one entry after TCRdb re-called the 5' RACE reads with MiXCR. The table includes some 62,000 distinct CDR3 sequences, more than 25% detected once. This sequence joins TRBV7-2 and TRBJ2-1, with a tentative D call TRBD1 (7 bases). This clonotype originated in a female donor with breast cancer. Specimen: tumor-infiltrating naive CD4+ T cells sorted from the breast tumor. Subset denoted: naive CD4+ T cells, CD4+CD45RA+CD25-. Here the CDR3 DNA reads TGTGCCAGCAGCTTTTTGACAGGGACTAATGAGCAGTTCTTC. This sequence encodes CASSFLTGTNEQFF.